Each of the 11 T cell receptor beta chains below was sequenced from the same sample in a study of cytomegalovirus exposure and HLA in healthy donors. This PCR relied on a set of 60 Vbeta primers and 13 Jbeta primers. Sequencing was performed with immunoSEQ multiplex PCR; in TCRdb, only in-frame clones are kept and a portion is missing. The table includes about 100,000 clones, 60% to 75% detected once. The sample comprised PBMCs. These receptors came from a woman aged 40 to 50 in good health and CMV-seronegative.

This clone showed up just once. The chain has TRBV7-2 and TRBJ2-7; TRBD1 matches at 7 bases. The CDR3 is made up of 15 amino acids. Germline values: CDR1 SGHTA, CDR2 FQGNSA. V dropped 5 bases and J dropped 0; count of bases not matched to a gene: 7. CDR3 sequence (DNA): TGTGCCAGCAGCCGAGCACAGGGGAACTCCTACGAGCAGTACTTC. Residues: CASSRAQGNSYEQYF.

This clone was detected a few times. This chain joins TRBV7-9 and TRBJ1-4; TRBD1 might be the D (5 bases). This CDR3 is 14 amino acids long. The germline gives CDR1 SEHNR, CDR2 FQNEAQ (reference sequence). Trimming took 5 bases from V and 6 from J, leaving 13 bases between them. The CDR3 loop reads CASSPQDTYEKLFF. CDR3 DNA sequence: TGTGCCAGCAGCCCCCAGGACACGTATGAAAAACTGTTTTTT.

The V call is TRBV9, the J call TRBJ1-2; TRBD1 is a possible D gene (5 bases). V was cut by 2 bases and J by 3 bases, with 8 bases left in between. This CDR3 region has 13 residues. The germline gives CDR1 SGDLS, CDR2 YYNGEE. The CDR3 reads CASSVGGDYGYTF. The CDR3 nucleotides are TGTGCCAGCAGCGTGGGGGGGGACTATGGCTACACCTTC.

The chain carries TRBV5-1 and TRBJ2-2; possible D gene TRBD1, 7 bases. This CDR3 spans 15 amino acids. Germline loops: CDR1 SGHRS, CDR2 YFSETQ. V lost 4 bases and J 4 bases, leaving 14 bases between the germline ends. The CDR3 spells CASSGKQGGTGELFF. The DNA of the CDR3 is TGCGCCAGCAGCGGGAAGCAGGGGGGCACCGGGGAGCTGTTTTTT.

The DNA of the CDR3 is TGCAGCGTTGCTGGACAGGGTGTTGGAGAGACCCAGTACTTC. Amino acid sequence: CSVAGQGVGETQYF. The V call is TRBV29-1, the J call TRBJ2-5; 8 bases are a match to TRBD1. The CDR3 spans 14 residues. V gave up 4 bases and J gave up 4 bases; unmatched junction bases: 8. Germline assignment: CDR1 SQVTM and CDR2 ANQGSEA.

The chain couples TRBV28 to TRBJ1-4; 8 bases match TRBD1. This CDR3 is 13 amino acids long. Germline CDR1 is MDHEN and CDR2 is SYDVKM. V was pared by 5 bases and J by 8 bases, with 4 bases of the junction left unmatched. DNA of the CDR3: TGTGCCAGCAGTAAGGACAGGGAGGAAAAACTGTTTTTT. Amino acids: CASSKDREEKLFF.

The chain is built from TRBV29-1 and TRBJ1-3; D gene ambiguous. Trimming removed 7 bases at V and 2 bases at J, with 12 bases between. The CDR3 loop spans 13 amino acids. The germline CDR1 and CDR2 sequences are SQVTM and ANQGSEA. The CDR3 region is CSALRGTGNTIYF. For the CDR3, the DNA is TGCAGCGCCCTCCGGGGTACTGGAAACACCATATATTTT.

This sequence joins TRBV5-4 and TRBJ1-4, with D possibly TRBD1 on 6 matching bases. Germline loops: CDR1 SGHNT, CDR2 YYREEE (reference sequence). V was clipped by 4 bases and J by 7 bases, with 17 bases between them. The CDR3 has 15 amino acids. The CDR3 coding sequence is TGTGCCAGCAGCACCGATCAGGGGAGGGTTGAAAAACTGTTTTTT. Translation: CASSTDQGRVEKLFF. Looking up the rest from reference TRBV5-4 and TRBJ1-4 gives the full variable domain: ETGVTQSPTHLIKTRGQQVTLRCSSQSGHNTVSWYQQALGQGPQFIFQYYREEENGRGNFPPRFSGLQFPNYSSELNVNALELDDSALYLCASSTDQGRVEKLFFGSGTQLSVL.

The chain carries TRBV5-4 and TRBJ2-1, with TRBD1 matching over 8 bases. The CDR3 runs to 15 residues. The germline CDR1 and CDR2 sequences are SGHNT and YYREEE (reference sequence). V lost 0 bases and J lost 5; bases outside the gene matches: 4. The CDR3 spells CASSLGGTGNNEQFF. CDR3 DNA sequence: TGTGCCAGCAGCTTGGGGGGGACAGGTAACAATGAGCAGTTCTTC. Full variable domain (outside the CDR3, taken from reference TRBV5-4 and TRBJ2-1): ETGVTQSPTHLIKTRGQQVTLRCSSQSGHNTVSWYQQALGQGPQFIFQYYREEENGRGNFPPRFSGLQFPNYSSELNVNALELDDSALYLCASSLGGTGNNEQFFGPGTRLTVL.

The chain is built from TRBV28 and TRBJ2-7; 7 nucleotides match TRBD1. The CDR3 has 14 amino acids. The V segment lost 1 base and the J segment 3 bases; nucleotides outside the gene matches: 3. Germline CDR1 and CDR2: MDHEN and SYDVKM. The CDR3 is CASSLYRDSYEQYF. CDR3 in DNA: TGTGCCAGCAGTTTATACCGGGACAGCTACGAGCAGTACTTC. The whole variable domain, filled in from reference TRBV28 and TRBJ2-7, reads DVKVTQSSRYLVKRTGEKVFLECVQDMDHENMFWYRQDPGLGLRLIYFSYDVKMKEKGDIPEGYSVSREKKERFSLILESASTNQTSMYLCASSLYRDSYEQYFGPGTRLTVT.

The chain has TRBV6-5 and TRBJ1-1, with D unresolved. Trimming pared 2 bases from V and 1 base from J, leaving 11 bases between. CDR1 is MNHEY and CDR2 is SVGAGI in the germline V gene. The CDR3 contains 15 residues. The CDR3 loop is CASSYVARTNTEAFF. DNA of the CDR3: TGTGCCAGCAGTTACGTGGCCAGAACGAACACTGAAGCTTTCTTT.